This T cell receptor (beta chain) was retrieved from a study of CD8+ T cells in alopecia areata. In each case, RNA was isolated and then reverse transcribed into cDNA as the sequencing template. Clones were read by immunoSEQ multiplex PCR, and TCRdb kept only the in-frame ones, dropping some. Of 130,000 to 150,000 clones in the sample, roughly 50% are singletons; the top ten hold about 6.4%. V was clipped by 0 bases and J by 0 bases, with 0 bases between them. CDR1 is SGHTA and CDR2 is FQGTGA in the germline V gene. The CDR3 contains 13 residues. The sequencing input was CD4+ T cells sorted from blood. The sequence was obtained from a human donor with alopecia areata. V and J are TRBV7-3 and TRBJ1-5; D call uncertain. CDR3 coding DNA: TGTGCCAGCAGCTTAACTAGCAATCAGCCCCAGCATTTT. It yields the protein CASSLTSNQPQHF.